This T cell receptor beta chain was obtained from a study of blood T cell repertoires in COVID-19. Study as a whole: Collection of acute and convalescent COVID-19 samples took place in the United States, Italy and Spain.

Germline lookup yields CDR1 SGHNT and CDR2 YENEEA. Trimming shortened V by 4 bases and J by 0 bases, and 13 bases separated the two germline ends. The CDR3 extends over 15 amino acids. Using immunoSEQ multiplex PCR, the repertoire was profiled, and TCRdb retains in-frame clones only, with some absent. In the table there are approximately 200,000 clones, approximately 86% of which are singletons. Participant-reported clinical history was the basis for cohort assignment. Material: PBMCs or T cells enriched from blood (not recorded which). The chain links TRBV11-3 to TRBJ2-7; D possibly corresponds to TRBD1 (5 bases). The sequence was obtained from a man between 18 and 35 years old with acute COVID-19. DNA of the CDR3: TGTGCCAGCAGCTCGACAGATTCCCCCTCCTACGAGCAGTACTTC. Residues: CASSSTDSPSYEQYF. The complete variable domain, with remaining parts taken from reference TRBV11-3 and TRBJ2-7, reads EAGVVQSPRYKIIEKKQPVAFWCNPISGHNTLYWYLQNLGQGPELLIRYENEEAVDDSQLPKDRFSAERLKGVDSTLKIQPAELGDSAVYLCASSSTDSPSYEQYFGPGTRLTVT.